The rows below give T cell receptor beta chains drawn from one sample of a study of cytomegalovirus exposure and HLA in healthy donors. The protocol was immunoSEQ multiplex PCR, while the TCRdb copy is restricted to in-frame clones and leaves out a portion. The table lists some 250,000 clones, around 87% of them singletons. The sample consisted of PBMCs. The receptors originated from a young woman in good health and CMV-seronegative. The CDR3 runs from the conserved cysteine through the conserved F or W. A D gene is named only where the DNA matches it firmly. Expanded clones are given a class, and other clones once, few, many or no size at all.

clone size,V gene,D gene,J gene,CDR3 protein,CDR3 DNA
.,TRBV6-5,.,TRBJ1-2,CASSYGRRGAEHGYTF,TGTGCCAGCAGTTACGGACGTCGGGGGGCTGAACATGGCTACACCTTC
.,TRBV9,TRBD1,TRBJ1-6,CASSPHRGGAPLHF,TGTGCCAGCAGCCCTCACAGGGGGGGAGCACCCCTCCACTTT
.,TRBV6-5,TRBD1,TRBJ1-2,CASRDRDLYGYTF,TGTGCCAGCCGGGACAGGGACCTTTATGGCTACACCTTC
.,TRBV6-1,.,TRBJ1-5,CASSEYSVGFQPQHF,TGTGCCAGCAGTGAATATAGTGTCGGGTTCCAGCCCCAGCATTTT
.,TRBV6-1,TRBD2,TRBJ2-3,CASSESGLAGDTDTQYF,TGTGCCAGCAGTGAGTCCGGGCTAGCGGGGGACACAGATACGCAGTATTTT
.,TRBV4-3,.,TRBJ2-5,CASSQDDSQETQYF,TGCGCCAGCAGCCAAGATGACAGCCAAGAGACCCAGTACTTC
.,TRBV5-6,.,TRBJ1-2,CASMTFNYGYTF,TGTGCCAGCATGACATTTAACTATGGCTACACCTTC
.,TRBV7-2,TRBD2,TRBJ2-1,CASSSGLATEQFF,TGTGCCAGCAGCTCGGGACTAGCGACTGAGCAGTTCTTC
.,TRBV5-5,.,TRBJ1-5,CASSLVGLLIPNQPQHF,TGTGCCAGCAGCTTGGTGGGCCTATTGATTCCCAATCAGCCCCAGCATTTT
.,TRBV6-1,TRBD1,TRBJ1-4,CASRGGQLENEKLFF,TGTGCCAGCAGAGGGGGACAGCTGGAGAATGAAAAACTGTTTTTT
.,TRBV7-9,.,TRBJ1-6,CASSLATTGDSPLHF,TGTGCCAGCAGCTTAGCCACAACCGGGGATTCACCCCTCCACTTT
once,TRBV10-3,TRBD1,TRBJ1-2,CAISEGQGANYGYTF,TGTGCCATCAGTGAAGGACAGGGGGCTAACTATGGCTACACCTTC
.,TRBV2,.,TRBJ1-5,CASKRQGQPQHF,TGTGCCAGCAAGCGGCAGGGGCAGCCCCAGCATTTT
.,TRBV9,TRBD1,TRBJ1-1,CASSSRGLEAFF,TGTGCCAGCAGCTCTAGGGGGCTGGAAGCTTTCTTT
.,TRBV6-1,TRBD1,TRBJ2-5,CASSERQGARETQYF,TGTGCCAGCAGTGAAAGGCAGGGGGCGCGGGAGACCCAGTACTTC
.,TRBV9,TRBD2,TRBJ2-1,CASSPGTSGSYNEQFF,TGTGCCAGCAGCCCAGGGACTAGCGGGAGTTACAATGAGCAGTTCTTC
once,TRBV7-9,TRBD2,TRBJ2-1,CASSSGTRINEQFF,TGTGCCAGCAGCTCCGGGACTAGGATCAATGAGCAGTTCTTC
.,TRBV28,TRBD1,TRBJ1-2,CASSPIGWDRDEANYGYTF,TGTGCCAGCAGTCCGATCGGGTGGGACAGGGACGAAGCTAACTATGGCTACACCTTC
.,TRBV6-1,TRBD1,TRBJ2-1,CASRVGQGGYNEQFF,TGTGCCAGCAGGGTAGGACAGGGCGGGTACAATGAGCAGTTCTTC
.,TRBV28,.,TRBJ2-1,CASSPPPGMSYNEQFF,TGTGCCAGCAGTCCCCCGCCAGGTATGTCCTACAATGAGCAGTTCTTC
few,TRBV5-1,.,TRBJ1-2,CASTPAEGASYTF,TGCGCCAGCACCCCTGCGGAGGGCGCCAGCTACACCTTC
.,TRBV5-1,TRBD1,TRBJ1-5,CASSLQGGDQPQHF,TGCGCCAGCAGCCTCCAGGGGGGCGATCAGCCCCAGCATTTT
.,TRBV7-8,.,TRBJ2-2,CASGGGPNTGELFF,TGTGCCAGCGGCGGGGGCCCGAACACCGGGGAGCTGTTTTTT
.,TRBV5-1,TRBD2,TRBJ2-1,CASSGSGGYNEQFF,TGCGCCAGCAGCGGGAGCGGGGGGTACAATGAGCAGTTCTTC
.,TRBV28,TRBD1,TRBJ2-1,CASSLSGGDEQFF,TGTGCCAGCAGTTTATCAGGGGGCGATGAGCAGTTCTTC
.,TRBV5-1,.,TRBJ2-5,CASSPTTTGVETQYF,TGCGCCAGCAGCCCCACCACGACAGGAGTGGAGACCCAGTACTTC
.,TRBV27,.,TRBJ1-1,CASSLSMNTEAFF,TGTGCCAGCAGTTTATCTATGAACACTGAAGCTTTCTTT
.,TRBV7-9,TRBD2,TRBJ2-5,CASSPLLRGAQETQYF,TGTGCCAGCAGCCCCTTGCTGCGGGGGGCGCAAGAGACCCAGTACTTC
.,TRBV5-1,.,TRBJ2-1,CASTTQVDNEQFF,TGCGCCAGCACCACCCAGGTTGACAATGAGCAGTTCTTC
.,TRBV12-5,.,TRBJ1-3,CASGYGGRNTIYF,TGTGCTAGTGGTTACGGGGGACGAAACACCATATATTTT
.,TRBV4-3,.,TRBJ1-6,CASRRTSDSSYNSPLHF,TGCGCCAGCAGGCGAACGTCTGACAGCTCCTATAATTCACCCCTCCACTTT
few,TRBV5-1,.,TRBJ2-5,CASSLATGSMETQYF,TGCGCCAGCAGCTTGGCGACGGGTAGTATGGAGACCCAGTACTTC
.,TRBV7-6,TRBD2,TRBJ2-1,CASSLSAGVDEQFF,TGTGCCAGCAGCTTAAGCGCGGGGGTGGATGAGCAGTTCTTC
.,TRBV7-9,.,TRBJ1-1,CASRREEYTEAFF,TGTGCCAGCAGGAGAGAGGAATACACTGAAGCTTTCTTT
once,TRBV6-5,TRBD1,TRBJ2-5,CASSYPEGDSFSQYF,TGTGCCAGCAGTTACCCGGAAGGGGACAGCTTTTCCCAGTACTTC
.,TRBV10-1,TRBD1,TRBJ1-3,CATTPGQDSGNTIYF,TGCGCCACCACCCCAGGACAGGACTCTGGAAACACCATATATTTT
.,TRBV9,TRBD2,TRBJ2-1,CASSVDGGAVNEQFF,TGTGCCAGCAGCGTAGACGGGGGGGCGGTAAATGAGCAGTTCTTC
.,TRBV28,TRBD1,TRBJ2-1,CASSRDREGYNEQFF,TGTGCCAGCAGTCGGGACAGGGAAGGCTACAATGAGCAGTTCTTC
.,TRBV27,.,TRBJ1-1,CASSPNTGLNTEAFF,TGTGCCAGCAGTCCTAATACAGGACTGAACACTGAAGCTTTCTTT
few,TRBV7-9,.,TRBJ1-1,CASSFGGNTEAFF,TGTGCCAGCAGCTTCGGTGGGAACACTGAAGCTTTCTTT